These 21 T cell receptor beta chains were sequenced from one sample in a study of cytomegalovirus exposure and HLA in healthy donors. It was with 60 Vbeta and 13 Jbeta primers that the PCR ran. TCRdb keeps only in-frame clones here, not all; method: immunoSEQ multiplex PCR. The sample contains approximately 180,000 clones, over 70% of which appear only once. Input material: PBMCs. The source of these receptors is a male donor in good health and CMV-seronegative.

This clone occurred a few times. This chain links TRBV2 with TRBJ2-1, with 8 bases aligning to TRBD1. The V gene end was trimmed by 6 bases and the J gene end by 4 bases; junction bases not matched to a gene: 11. CDR3 length equals 16 residues. Germline CDR1 and CDR2: SNHLY and FYNNEI. The CDR3 loop is CASSLRGLANYNEQFF. Here the CDR3 DNA reads TGTGCCAGCAGCCTCAGGGGGCTCGCGAATTACAATGAGCAGTTCTTC.

The chain's CDR3 is CASSQDGAVHQPQHF. The CDR3 nucleotides are TGTGCCAGCAGCCAAGATGGAGCGGTTCATCAGCCCCAGCATTTT. The chain employs TRBV4-2 and TRBJ1-5; D is uncertain. There are 15 residues in the CDR3. V shed 0 bases and J shed 5 bases, with 11 bases lying between them. Germline V gene data show CDR1 as LGHNA and CDR2 as YNFKEQ.

This clone showed up just a few times. V gene TRBV4-1 combines with J gene TRBJ1-2; TRBD1 matches at 7 bases. V dropped 3 bases and J dropped 4; count of bases not matched to a gene: 5. This CDR3 region has 14 residues. From germline, CDR1 is MGHRA and CDR2 YSYEKL. Here the CDR3 reads CASSHTGDRYGYTF. The CDR3 nucleotides read TGCGCCAGCAGCCACACAGGGGATCGCTATGGCTACACCTTC.

The chain couples TRBV2 to TRBJ1-5; 11 nucleotides line up with TRBD1. CDR3 length: 14 amino acids. The V gene end was trimmed by 4 bases and the J gene end by 9 bases; junction bases not matched to a gene: 5. Germline lookup yields CDR1 SNHLY and CDR2 FYNNEI. CDR3 sequence reads: CASSGGQGARPQHF. In nucleotides, the CDR3 is TGTGCCAGCAGTGGTGGACAGGGGGCAAGGCCCCAGCATTTT.

This rearrangement joins TRBV30 to TRBJ1-5; D gene unclear. V was pared by 1 base and J by 0 bases, with 7 bases between. The CDR3 totals 14 residues. Germline CDR1 and CDR2: GTSNPN and SVGIG (reference sequence). The DNA of the CDR3 is TGTGCCTGGAGTGCGTTAAATAGCAATCAGCCCCAGCATTTT. It encodes CAWSALNSNQPQHF.

The gene calls are TRBV7-6 and TRBJ1-3, with D possibly TRBD1 on 6 matching bases. Germline CDR1 SGHVS, CDR2 FNYEAQ. V was trimmed by 5 bases and J by 0 bases, leaving 17 bases between them. There are 17 residues in the CDR3. CDR3 coding DNA: TGTGCCAGCAGCCCACGTCGCGGGGGCAGCTCTGGAAACACCATATATTTT. Its translation: CASSPRRGGSSGNTIYF.

This clone was counted between two and nine times. The sample has other DNA sequences that encode this CDR3 too. This sequence joins TRBV9 and TRBJ1-2; the D gene is possibly TRBD1 (5 bases). The V gene's germline CDR1 is SGDLS and CDR2 YYNGEE. The CDR3 is made up of 13 amino acids. Trimming shortened V by 0 bases and J by 3 bases, and 6 bases separated the two germline ends. CDR3 loop: CASSVGGDYGYTF. The CDR3 DNA follows: TGTGCCAGCAGCGTAGGGGGGGACTATGGCTACACCTTC.

CDR3 amino acids: CASSQEASRGASHHQPQHF. Here the CDR3 DNA reads TGTGCCAGCAGCCAAGAGGCTTCCAGGGGCGCCTCCCATCATCAGCCCCAGCATTTT. The V and J genes are TRBV4-2 and TRBJ1-5, with D tentatively TRBD1 (6 bases). Germline CDR1 is LGHNA and CDR2 is YNFKEQ. Deletions cut 0 bases from V and 5 bases from J, with 23 bases between. The CDR3 extends over 19 amino acids.

The chain links TRBV13 to TRBJ2-3; 12 nucleotides agree with TRBD2. V lost 5 bases to trimming and J lost 2 bases; unmatched junction nucleotides: 8. This CDR3 has 17 residues. Per the germline V gene, CDR1 is PRHDT and CDR2 is FYEKMQ (reference sequence). Written as DNA, the CDR3 is TGTGCCAGCAGCGCCCGACTAGCGGGGGCCTCCACAGATACGCAGTATTTT. Translating it yields CASSARLAGASTDTQYF. Using reference TRBV13 and TRBJ2-3 for the parts outside the CDR3, the full variable domain is AAGVIQSPRHLIKEKRETATLKCYPIPRHDTVYWYQQGPGQDPQFLISFYEKMQSDKGSIPDRFSAQQFSDYHSELNMSSLELGDSALYFCASSARLAGASTDTQYFGPGTRLTVL.

This clone was detected only once. The genes are TRBV25-1 and TRBJ2-1; 7 positions agree with TRBD2. Trimming took 7 bases from V and 6 from J; bases not matched to a gene: 15. This CDR3 region has 16 residues. Looked up from germline, CDR1 is MGHDK and CDR2 is SYGVNS. CDR3 sequence reads: CASMTKRTGGFNEQFF. CDR3 nucleotides: TGTGCCAGCATGACCAAGAGGACGGGAGGTTTCAATGAGCAGTTCTTC.

This chain links TRBV25-1 with TRBJ2-1, with D possibly matching TRBD1 (6 bases). From germline, CDR1 is MGHDK and CDR2 SYGVNS. This CDR3 has 16 amino acids. V was cut by 4 bases and J by 4 bases, with 17 bases left in between. The CDR3 DNA sequence: TGTGCCAGCAGTGGCCTGACAGGAAGGGAGTACAATGAGCAGTTCTTC. This translates into CASSGLTGREYNEQFF.

V gene TRBV4-1 combines with J gene TRBJ1-2; tentative D call: TRBD1 (6 bases). The ends were cut back, 1 base at V and 8 bases at J, with 11 bases in the middle. CDR1 is MGHRA, CDR2 YSYEKL, per germline. This CDR3 spans 13 amino acids. The DNA of the CDR3 is TGCGCCAGCAGCCAAGCCAACAGGGAGGGCTACACCTTC. It yields the protein CASSQANREGYTF.

The chain combines TRBV5-4 with TRBJ1-2; possibly TRBD1 for D (5 bases). Germline V gene lookup returns CDR1 SGHNT and CDR2 YYREEE (reference sequence). The V end was cut by 0 bases, the J end by 2 bases, with 8 bases between. The CDR3 is 14 amino acids. CDR3 bases: TGTGCCAGCAGCTTGGAAAGGGGCAACTATGGCTACACCTTC. This encodes CASSLERGNYGYTF.

This chain links TRBV7-9 with TRBJ2-3; D not resolved. Trimming stripped 4 bases from V and 0 bases from J, with 8 bases between. CDR3 size: 14 residues. The germline V gene has CDR1 SEHNR and CDR2 FQNEAQ (reference sequence). The CDR3 here is CASSSLSSTDTQYF. The CDR3 DNA is TGTGCCAGCAGCTCCCTATCTAGCACAGATACGCAGTATTTT.

This clone was counted once. This chain links TRBV27 with TRBJ1-5, with a possible D match to TRBD1 (5 bases). Germline CDR1 is MNHEY and CDR2 is SMNVEV (reference sequence). Deletions cut 3 bases from V and 7 bases from J, with 16 bases between. This CDR3 has 15 residues. CDR3 nucleotides: TGTGCCAGCAGTTTGTACAGGCCCGGTAGGCAGCCCCAGCATTTT. It yields the protein CASSLYRPGRQPQHF.

This chain uses TRBV7-2 with TRBJ1-3; D possibly corresponds to TRBD1 (5 bases). In germline, CDR1 is SGHTA, CDR2 FQGNSA. This CDR3 comprises 14 residues. V dropped 1 base and J dropped 4 bases, with 8 bases sitting between them. The CDR3 sequence is CASSLVRGGNTIYF. In DNA, the CDR3 is TGTGCCAGCAGCTTAGTAAGGGGCGGAAACACCATATATTTT. Filled out from reference TRBV7-2 and TRBJ1-3, the complete variable domain reads GAGVSQSPSNKVTEKGKDVELRCDPISGHTALYWYRQSLGQGLEFLIYFQGNSAPDKSGLPSDRFSAERTGGSVSTLTIQRTQQEDSAVYLCASSLVRGGNTIYFGEGSWLTVV.

This chain links TRBV6-5 with TRBJ1-2; tentative D call: TRBD1 (5 bases). The CDR3 is made up of 15 amino acids. The germline V gene encodes CDR1 MNHEY and CDR2 SVGAGI. V was cut by 5 bases and J by 4 bases, with 17 bases left in between. The CDR3 loop reads CASSAPTSGFYGYTF. The DNA of the CDR3 is TGTGCCAGCAGTGCCCCGACATCAGGGTTCTATGGCTACACCTTC.

On this clone: In the same sample, other DNA sequences code for this CDR3. The rearrangement joins TRBV5-1 to TRBJ2-3, with D possibly matching TRBD1 (5 bases). The V and J ends lost 0 bases and 0 bases respectively, with 8 bases between them. The germline CDR1 and CDR2 sequences are SGHRS and YFSETQ. This CDR3 region has 15 residues. DNA for the CDR3: TGCGCCAGCAGCTTGGCAGGGCCTAGCACAGATACGCAGTATTTT. Translation gives CASSLAGPSTDTQYF.

The rearrangement joins TRBV28 to TRBJ2-5; D is perhaps TRBD2 (5 bases). V lost 2 bases, J lost 2 bases, and 12 bases lay in between. Germline assignment: CDR1 MDHEN and CDR2 SYDVKM. There are 15 residues in the CDR3. The CDR3 DNA reads as TGTGCCAGCAGTTTACGGGGTAGCAGACAAGAGACCCAGTACTTC. Encoded protein: CASSLRGSRQETQYF.

J is TRBJ1-5 and V is TRBV7-9, with D perhaps matching TRBD1 (5 bases). Germline V gene lookup returns CDR1 SEHNR and CDR2 FQNEAQ (reference sequence). The CDR3 covers 13 residues. Trimming pared 5 bases from V and 6 bases from J, leaving 11 bases between. CDR3 DNA sequence: TGTGCCAGCAGCGCCATGGGGGGTCAGCCCCAGCATTTT. Its translation is CASSAMGGQPQHF.

This chain uses TRBV30 with TRBJ1-6, with a tentative D call TRBD1 (5 bases). Germline V lookup: CDR1 GTSNPN, CDR2 SVGIG (reference sequence). V was pared by 4 bases and J by 14 bases, with 18 bases between. This CDR3 contains 13 residues. The CDR3 sequence is CAWTPGLGRSLHF. The CDR3 DNA is TGTGCCTGGACGCCGGGACTCGGAAGGTCCCTCCACTTT.